This is a list of T cell receptor beta chains from one sample in a study of T cells in narcolepsy. Assay used: immunoSEQ multiplex PCR; TCRdb lists only in-frame clones, some missing. This table holds over 30,000 clones, about 85% found once. Sequenced input: CD45RA- memory CD4+ T cells from PBMCs. Receptors were obtained from a human donor with narcolepsy. Each CDR3 is given with its conserved first and last residue. The D gene is left open where the match is weak. Size values are once, few and many counts, or a class for expanded clones, and some rows have none.

V gene: TRBV29-1
J gene: TRBJ2-5
clone size: .
D gene: TRBD1
CDR3 DNA: TGCAGCGTTGGCTTGGACAGGGAAGGAGAGACCCAGTACTTC
CDR3 protein: CSVGLDREGETQYF

V gene: TRBV9
J gene: TRBJ1-5
clone size: .
D gene: .
CDR3 DNA: TGTGCCAGCAGCCCCAGACAGGAAGGTCAGCCCCAGCATTTT
CDR3 protein: CASSPRQEGQPQHF

V gene: TRBV11-2
J gene: TRBJ2-7
clone size: .
D gene: .
CDR3 DNA: TGTGCCAGCAGCTTAGACCGCTACGAGCAGTACTTC
CDR3 protein: CASSLDRYEQYF

V gene: TRBV6-4
J gene: TRBJ2-7
clone size: few
D gene: .
CDR3 DNA: TGTGCCAGCAGTGCGGGGGGCCGGGGGTACGAGCAGTACTTC
CDR3 protein: CASSAGGRGYEQYF

V gene: TRBV4-3
J gene: TRBJ2-3
clone size: .
D gene: TRBD1
CDR3 DNA: TGCGCCAGCAGCCAAGAGGCTGGGACAGTCACAGATACGCAGTATTTT
CDR3 protein: CASSQEAGTVTDTQYF

V gene: TRBV7-9
J gene: TRBJ2-5
clone size: .
D gene: .
CDR3 DNA: TGTGCCAGCAGCAAAGACTTTGCGGGGGCAAGAGAGACCCAGTACTTC
CDR3 protein: CASSKDFAGARETQYF

V gene: TRBV9
J gene: TRBJ2-5
clone size: .
D gene: TRBD2
CDR3 DNA: TGTGCCAGCAGCGTAATAGCGGGAGTCCAAGAGACCCAGTACTTC
CDR3 protein: CASSVIAGVQETQYF

V gene: TRBV7-8
J gene: TRBJ1-2
clone size: once
D gene: TRBD1
CDR3 DNA: TGTGCCAGCAGCTCGGGACAGGGGGGACTCTATGGCTACACCTTC
CDR3 protein: CASSSGQGGLYGYTF

V gene: TRBV28
J gene: TRBJ2-6
clone size: once
D gene: .
CDR3 DNA: TGTGCCAGCCGGCCCCAGGTGGGGTCTGGGGCCAACGTCCTGACTTTC
CDR3 protein: CASRPQVGSGANVLTF

V gene: TRBV5-1
J gene: TRBJ2-1
clone size: once
D gene: TRBD2
CDR3 DNA: TGCGCCAGCAGCTTGTGGCCTAGCGGGAGCTCCTACAATGAGCAGTTCTTC
CDR3 protein: CASSLWPSGSSYNEQFF

V gene: TRBV30
J gene: TRBJ1-2
clone size: .
D gene: .
CDR3 DNA: TGTGCCTGGAGTGGAGCAGGGAGAGGGTATGGCTACACCTTC
CDR3 protein: CAWSGAGRGYGYTF

V gene: TRBV5-6
J gene: TRBJ2-5
clone size: .
D gene: TRBD2
CDR3 DNA: TGTGCCAGCAGCCCCGGGCTAGCGGGGATAGAGACCCAGTACTTC
CDR3 protein: CASSPGLAGIETQYF

V gene: TRBV2
J gene: TRBJ2-7
clone size: .
D gene: .
CDR3 DNA: TGTGCCAGCAGTGAAGGACGGGGCCTTAGGGAGCAGTACTTC
CDR3 protein: CASSEGRGLREQYF

V gene: TRBV18
J gene: TRBJ1-3
clone size: .
D gene: .
CDR3 DNA: TGTGCCAGCTCACCATTGGGTTTAGGGGCCCACTCTGGAAACACCATATATTTT
CDR3 protein: CASSPLGLGAHSGNTIYF

V gene: TRBV5-6
J gene: TRBJ1-1
clone size: .
D gene: .
CDR3 DNA: TGTGCCAGCAGCTGGGGGTTTAACACTGAAGCTTTCTTT
CDR3 protein: CASSWGFNTEAFF

V gene: TRBV4-3
J gene: TRBJ2-3
clone size: .
D gene: .
CDR3 DNA: TGCGCCAGCAGCCAAGTCTGGACAGATACGCAGTATTTT
CDR3 protein: CASSQVWTDTQYF

V gene: TRBV11-2
J gene: TRBJ1-6
clone size: .
D gene: .
CDR3 DNA: TGTGCCAGCAGCCTCGTGGCCCCCAGGGGCCTCCACTTT
CDR3 protein: CASSLVAPRGLHF

V gene: TRBV7-3
J gene: TRBJ1-1
clone size: .
D gene: .
CDR3 DNA: TGTGCCAGCAGCTCCACTGTGAACACTGAAGCTTTCTTT
CDR3 protein: CASSSTVNTEAFF

V gene: TRBV5-1
J gene: TRBJ2-1
clone size: .
D gene: TRBD2
CDR3 DNA: TGCGCCAGCAGCCCACTAAGCGGGGGTGAGCAGTTCTTC
CDR3 protein: CASSPLSGGEQFF

V gene: TRBV5-1
J gene: TRBJ2-7
clone size: .
D gene: TRBD1
CDR3 DNA: TGCGCCAGCCGACCGGGACAGGGACCTTACGAGCAGTACTTC
CDR3 protein: CASRPGQGPYEQYF

V gene: TRBV15
J gene: TRBJ2-5
clone size: .
D gene: TRBD2
CDR3 DNA: TGTGCCACCAGCAGAGACGGACTAGCAAGTGAGACCCAGTACTTC
CDR3 protein: CATSRDGLASETQYF

V gene: TRBV27
J gene: TRBJ2-2
clone size: .
D gene: .
CDR3 DNA: TGTGCCAGCAGTTTACACAGTGGCATAAACTGGGAGCTGTTTTTT
CDR3 protein: CASSLHSGINWELFF

V gene: TRBV7-8
J gene: TRBJ1-6
clone size: few
D gene: TRBD1
CDR3 DNA: TGTGCCAGCAGCTCGGGACAGGGGATTAATTCACCCCTCCACTTT
CDR3 protein: CASSSGQGINSPLHF

V gene: TRBV6-6
J gene: TRBJ1-6
clone size: few
D gene: .
CDR3 DNA: TGTGCCAGCAGTTCCCTCGGTCAGAATAATTCACCCCTCCACTTT
CDR3 protein: CASSSLGQNNSPLHF

V gene: TRBV9
J gene: TRBJ2-5
clone size: .
D gene: .
CDR3 DNA: TGTGCCAGCAGCGCAGGACAGCAAGAGACCCAGTACTTC
CDR3 protein: CASSAGQQETQYF

V gene: TRBV5-6
J gene: TRBJ1-4
clone size: .
D gene: TRBD1
CDR3 DNA: TGTGCCAGCAGCTTGGCGACAGGGGCTAATGAAAAACTGTTTTTT
CDR3 protein: CASSLATGANEKLFF

V gene: TRBV2
J gene: TRBJ2-1
clone size: .
D gene: TRBD1
CDR3 DNA: TGTGCCAGCAGTGGACAGGGGATTACATACAATGAGCAGTTCTTC
CDR3 protein: CASSGQGITYNEQFF

V gene: TRBV18
J gene: TRBJ2-1
clone size: .
D gene: TRBD1
CDR3 DNA: TGTGCCAGCTCACCCAGGGGGCGTGAGCAGTTCTTC
CDR3 protein: CASSPRGREQFF

V gene: TRBV9
J gene: TRBJ1-2
clone size: .
D gene: TRBD1
CDR3 DNA: TGTGCCAGCAGCCTGGTCCCGGGACAGGGTCGGGAGGACCAAGACTATGGCTACACCTTC
CDR3 protein: CASSLVPGQGREDQDYGYTF

V gene: TRBV9
J gene: TRBJ2-1
clone size: .
D gene: .
CDR3 DNA: TGTGCCAGCAGCGTATTGGGTGAAAATGAGCAGTTCTTC
CDR3 protein: CASSVLGENEQFF

V gene: TRBV5-4
J gene: TRBJ2-5
clone size: .
D gene: TRBD1
CDR3 DNA: TGTGCCAGCAGCTTGGACCCCCAGGGGGAAGAGACCCAGTACTTC
CDR3 protein: CASSLDPQGEETQYF

V gene: TRBV27
J gene: TRBJ2-7
clone size: .
D gene: TRBD2
CDR3 DNA: TGTGCCAGCAGTCCACTAGCGGGGGCCATCTACGAGCAGTACTTC
CDR3 protein: CASSPLAGAIYEQYF

V gene: TRBV5-1
J gene: TRBJ2-3
clone size: .
D gene: TRBD1
CDR3 DNA: TGCGCCAGCAGCTTAACACAGGGGCGGAATACGCAGTATTTT
CDR3 protein: CASSLTQGRNTQYF